These 16 T cell receptor beta chains share one sample of origin, sequenced in a study of blood T cell repertoires in COVID-19. The repertoire was sequenced with immunoSEQ multiplex PCR; TCRdb's copy has only in-frame clones and lacks some. The sample carries roughly 190,000 clones, 84% recorded once. The material sequenced was peripheral blood. The receptors stem from a woman in her 70s with COVID-19, enrolled during active disease.

This clone came up a few times. V is TRBV2 and J is TRBJ2-1; D remains unclear. Germline CDR1 SNHLY, CDR2 FYNNEI. V lost 4 bases, J lost 14 bases, and 9 bases lay in between. The CDR3 sequence is 10 residues long. The CDR3 region is CASSASSEFF. The CDR3 DNA reads TGTGCCAGCAGTGCCTCCTCCGAGTTCTTC.

CDR3 protein: CASRGTSGSTDTQYF. CDR3 coding DNA: TGTGCCAGCAGGGGGACTAGCGGGAGCACAGATACGCAGTATTTT. The rearrangement links TRBV27 to TRBJ2-3; 12 nucleotides line up with TRBD2. V dropped 6 bases and J dropped 0; count of bases not matched to a gene: 1. The CDR3 is 15 residues long. Germline-derived CDR1 and CDR2 are MNHEY and SMNVEV (reference sequence).

The chain is built from TRBV2 and TRBJ2-3; 10 bases map to TRBD1. Looked up from germline, CDR1 is SNHLY and CDR2 is FYNNEI. The CDR3 has 15 residues. The V segment lost 5 bases and the J segment 1 base; nucleotides outside the gene matches: 3. CDR3 amino acids: CASSRQGAGTDTQYF. CDR3 nucleotides: TGTGCCAGCAGTCGACAGGGGGCAGGCACAGATACGCAGTATTTT.

The chain carries TRBV30 and TRBJ2-5; 7 positions agree with TRBD1. This CDR3 contains 12 residues. With 8 bases clipped from V and 3 bases from J, the junction kept 6 bases outside the gene matches. Per the germline V gene, CDR1 is GTSNPN and CDR2 is SVGIG (reference sequence). The CDR3 region is CAGRGTEETQYF. The CDR3 DNA sequence: TGTGCCGGCCGAGGGACAGAAGAGACCCAGTACTTC. Drawing the rest from reference TRBV30 and TRBJ2-5, the complete variable domain is SQTIHQWPATLVQPVGSPLSLECTVEGTSNPNLYWYRQAAGRGLQLLFYSVGIGQISSEVPQNLSASRPQDRQFILSSKKLLLSDSGFYLCAGRGTEETQYFGPGTRLLVL.

This chain connects TRBV6-4 to TRBJ2-1; 8 bases match TRBD2. CDR1 is MRHNA, CDR2 SNTAGT, per germline. The length of the CDR3 is 14 residues. V gave up 6 bases and J gave up 8 bases; unmatched junction bases: 9. The CDR3 bases are TGTGCCAGCAGCGTGGGTGGCGGGAGGTATGAGCAGTTCTTC. Translating it yields CASSVGGGRYEQFF.

V and J are TRBV4-1 and TRBJ2-5; 7 positions match TRBD2. Trimming cost V 0 bases and J 2 bases; bases outside gene matches: 6. This CDR3 contains 16 residues. The germline V gene encodes CDR1 MGHRA and CDR2 YSYEKL. The CDR3 nucleotides are TGCGCCAGCAGCCAAGACGGCAGCGGGGTTCAAGAGACCCAGTACTTC. This gives the protein CASSQDGSGVQETQYF.

The rearrangement uses TRBV3-1 (or the pseudogene TRBV3-2) and TRBJ2-3; D ambiguous. CDR3 length equals 13 residues. V was shortened by 4 bases and J by 6 bases, with 11 bases between the two germline ends. Germline lookup yields CDR1 LGHDT and CDR2 YNNKEL (reference sequence). CDR3 nucleotides: TGTGCCAGCAGCCGCCCGGGTGGGGATACGCAGTATTTT. Encoded protein: CASSRPGGDTQYF.

The V and J genes are TRBV24-1 and TRBJ1-2; possible D gene TRBD1, 6 bases. The V end lost 3 bases, the J end lost 8 bases, and 12 bases lay between the germline ends. Per germline, CDR1 KGHDR and CDR2 SFDVKD. The CDR3 has 13 residues. The CDR3 here is CATSDPNRDGYTF. The CDR3 nucleotides read TGTGCCACCAGTGATCCCAACAGGGACGGCTACACCTTC.

The CDR3 nucleotides read TGTGCCAGCAGCGTAGGGCAGTACAATGAGCAGTTCTTC. Translating gives CASSVGQYNEQFF. J is TRBJ2-1 and V is TRBV9; D not resolved. V was clipped by 0 bases and J by 4 bases, with 5 bases between them. The CDR3 runs to 13 residues. Germline V CDR1 and CDR2: SGDLS, YYNGEE.

The chain has TRBV27 and TRBJ2-7; 8 bases match TRBD1. Unmatched junction bases numbered 15, after V lost 5 bases and J lost 0 bases. The CDR3 has 18 residues. Germline V CDR1 and CDR2: MNHEY, SMNVEV (reference sequence). CDR3 DNA sequence: TGTGCCAGCAGTACTACATACAAAGGACAGGGCCACTCCTACGAGCAGTACTTC. Its translation is CASSTTYKGQGHSYEQYF.

The chain combines TRBV15 with TRBJ1-4; 8 bases are a match to TRBD1. Trimming removed 1 base from V and 4 bases from J; junction bases left unmatched: 5. Germline CDR1 is LNHNV and CDR2 is YYDKDF (reference sequence). CDR3 length: 16 residues. CDR3 sequence (DNA): TGTGCCACCAGCAGAGCCGGGACAGGCTTTAATGAAAAACTGTTTTTT. Amino acids: CATSRAGTGFNEKLFF.

The chain links TRBV6-5 to TRBJ2-7; 7 bases map to TRBD1. After removal of 0 bases from V and 4 bases from J, the junction contained 6 bases not matched to a gene. This CDR3 is built from 15 residues. Germline V gene data show CDR1 as MNHEY and CDR2 as SVGAGI. The CDR3 reads CASSYSIDRVYEQYF. CDR3 DNA: TGTGCCAGCAGTTACTCGATAGACAGGGTTTACGAGCAGTACTTC.

V and J are TRBV7-6 and TRBJ2-1, with no clear D. CDR1 is SGHVS, CDR2 FNYEAQ, per germline. This CDR3 contains 13 residues. Trimming took off 1 base at V and 6 bases at J, with 7 bases between the two ends. The CDR3 region is CASSLDPGNEQFF. Written as DNA, the CDR3 is TGTGCCAGCAGCTTAGACCCGGGCAATGAGCAGTTCTTC.

This clone was counted only a few times. The chain employs TRBV28 and TRBJ2-2; 10 bases are shared with TRBD1. There are 16 residues in the CDR3. The V segment lost 9 bases and the J segment 0 bases; nucleotides outside the gene matches: 7. Germline V lookup: CDR1 MDHEN, CDR2 SYDVKM. The CDR3 region is CASRTGGSANTGELFF. For the CDR3, the DNA is TGTGCCAGTCGGACAGGGGGTTCCGCGAACACCGGGGAGCTGTTTTTT.

This sequence joins TRBV5-1 and TRBJ1-2; 7 bases fit TRBD1. The J segment lost 1 base and the V segment lost 3 bases, leaving 6 bases of the junction unmatched. CDR3 size: 15 residues. From germline, CDR1 is SGHRS and CDR2 YFSETQ. The CDR3 DNA reads as TGCGCCAGCAGCTCGACAGGGTATAATAACTATGGCTACACCTTC. Its protein is CASSSTGYNNYGYTF.

The chain is built from TRBV11-2 and TRBJ2-7; D perhaps matches TRBD2 (7 bases). Germline V lookup: CDR1 SGHAT, CDR2 FQNNGV. V gave up 5 bases and J gave up 2 bases, with 16 bases separating them. This CDR3 is built from 15 residues. This CDR3 reads CASSPLGAGAYEQYF. The CDR3 DNA follows: TGTGCCAGCAGCCCCCTGGGGGCGGGGGCCTACGAGCAGTACTTC.